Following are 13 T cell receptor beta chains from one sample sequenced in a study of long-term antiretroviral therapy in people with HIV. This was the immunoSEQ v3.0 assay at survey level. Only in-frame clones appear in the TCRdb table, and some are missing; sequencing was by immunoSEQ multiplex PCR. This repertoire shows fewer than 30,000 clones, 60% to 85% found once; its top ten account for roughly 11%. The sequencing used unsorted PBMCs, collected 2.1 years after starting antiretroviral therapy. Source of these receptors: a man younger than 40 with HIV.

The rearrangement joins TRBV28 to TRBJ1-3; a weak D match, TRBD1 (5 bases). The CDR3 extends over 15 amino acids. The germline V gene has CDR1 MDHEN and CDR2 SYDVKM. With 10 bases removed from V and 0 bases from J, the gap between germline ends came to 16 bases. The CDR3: CATAPGTFSGNTIYF. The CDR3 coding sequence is TGTGCCACCGCACCCGGGACTTTCTCTGGAAACACCATATATTTT.

CDR3 sequence reads: CAIKATDTEAFF. The CDR3 DNA sequence: TGTGCCATCAAGGCGACAGACACTGAAGCTTTCTTT. V is TRBV10-3 and J is TRBJ1-1; D perhaps matches TRBD1 (5 bases). CDR1 is ENHRY and CDR2 is SYGVKD in the germline V gene. Deletions cut 7 bases from V and 3 bases from J, with 9 bases between. This CDR3 is 12 amino acids long.

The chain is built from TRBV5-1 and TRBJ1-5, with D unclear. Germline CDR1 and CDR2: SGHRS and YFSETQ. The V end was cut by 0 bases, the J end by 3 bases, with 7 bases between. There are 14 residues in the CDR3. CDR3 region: CASSLDPTNQPQHF. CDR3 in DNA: TGCGCCAGCAGCTTGGATCCGACCAATCAGCCCCAGCATTTT.

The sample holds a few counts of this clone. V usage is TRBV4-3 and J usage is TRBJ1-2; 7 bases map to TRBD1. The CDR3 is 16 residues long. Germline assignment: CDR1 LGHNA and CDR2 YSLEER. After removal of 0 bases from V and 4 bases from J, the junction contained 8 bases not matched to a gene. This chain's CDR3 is CASSQDGDRRAYGYTF. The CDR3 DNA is TGCGCCAGCAGCCAAGATGGGGACAGAAGGGCCTATGGCTACACCTTC.

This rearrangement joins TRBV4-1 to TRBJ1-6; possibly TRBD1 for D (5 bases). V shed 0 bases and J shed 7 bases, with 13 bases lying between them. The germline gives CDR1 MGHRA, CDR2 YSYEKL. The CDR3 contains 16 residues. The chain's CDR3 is CASSQEPRTQNSPLHF. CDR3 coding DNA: TGCGCCAGCAGCCAAGAGCCCCGGACACAAAATTCACCCCTCCACTTT.

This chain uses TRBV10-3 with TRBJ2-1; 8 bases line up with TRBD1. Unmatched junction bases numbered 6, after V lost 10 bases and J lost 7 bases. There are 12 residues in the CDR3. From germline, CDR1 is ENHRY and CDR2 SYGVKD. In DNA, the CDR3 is TGTGCCACCGCAGGGGGCTCGAATGAGCAGTTCTTC. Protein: CATAGGSNEQFF.

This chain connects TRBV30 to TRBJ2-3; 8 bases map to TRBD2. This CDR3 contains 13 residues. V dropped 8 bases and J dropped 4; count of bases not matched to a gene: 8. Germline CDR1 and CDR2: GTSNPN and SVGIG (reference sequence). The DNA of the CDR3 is TGTGCCCACAGCGTGCGGGAGGCAGATACGCAGTATTTT. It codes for CAHSVREADTQYF.

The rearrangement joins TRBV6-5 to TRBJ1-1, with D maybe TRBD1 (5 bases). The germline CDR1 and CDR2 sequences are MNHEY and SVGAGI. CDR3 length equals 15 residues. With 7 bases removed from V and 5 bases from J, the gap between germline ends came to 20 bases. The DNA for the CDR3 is TGTGCCAGCATGACAACAGGAGCCCCGAGTACTGAAGCTTTCTTT. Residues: CASMTTGAPSTEAFF.

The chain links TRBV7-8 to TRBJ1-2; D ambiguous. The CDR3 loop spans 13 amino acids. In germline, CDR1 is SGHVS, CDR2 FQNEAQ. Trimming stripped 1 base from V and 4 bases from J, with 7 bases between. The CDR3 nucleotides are TGTGCCAGCAGCTTAGAGAATAGCTATGGCTACACCTTC. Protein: CASSLENSYGYTF.

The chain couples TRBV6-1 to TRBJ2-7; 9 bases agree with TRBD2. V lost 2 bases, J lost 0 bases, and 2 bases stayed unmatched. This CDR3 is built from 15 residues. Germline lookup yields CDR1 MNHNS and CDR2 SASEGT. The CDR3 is CASSESSGGSYEQYF. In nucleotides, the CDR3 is TGTGCCAGCAGTGAAAGTAGCGGGGGCTCCTACGAGCAGTACTTC.

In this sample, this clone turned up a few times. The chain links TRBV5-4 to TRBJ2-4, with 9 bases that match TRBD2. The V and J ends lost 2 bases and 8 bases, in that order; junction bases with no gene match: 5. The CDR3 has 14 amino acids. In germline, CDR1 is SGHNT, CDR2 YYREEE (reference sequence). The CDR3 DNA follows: TGTGCCAGCAGCTTTAGCGGGGGACGCGACATTCAGTACTTC. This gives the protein CASSFSGGRDIQYF.

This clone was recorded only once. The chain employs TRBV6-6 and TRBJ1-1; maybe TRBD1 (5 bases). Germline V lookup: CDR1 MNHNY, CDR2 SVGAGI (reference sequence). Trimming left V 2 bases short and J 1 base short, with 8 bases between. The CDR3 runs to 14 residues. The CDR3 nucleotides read TGTGCCAGCAGTTACCTCAGGGCGAACACTGAAGCTTTCTTT. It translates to CASSYLRANTEAFF.

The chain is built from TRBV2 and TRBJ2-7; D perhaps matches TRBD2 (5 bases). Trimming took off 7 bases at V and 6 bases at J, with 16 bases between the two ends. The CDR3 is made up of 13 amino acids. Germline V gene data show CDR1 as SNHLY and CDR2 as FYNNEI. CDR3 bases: TGTGCCAGCAACCGACTAAGACCTTTCGAGCAGTACTTC. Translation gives CASNRLRPFEQYF.